This T cell receptor (beta chain) was observed in a study of Graves' ophthalmopathy and Graves' hyperthyroidism. Study-wide points: Ophthalmopathy progression prediction by the model yielded a sensitivity of 70.59% and a specificity of 72% to 75%.

The CDR3 contains 15 residues. Per the germline V gene, CDR1 is SGHAT and CDR2 is FQNNGV. Amplification from RNA transcripts yielded the TCR beta CDR3 regions. The first-round RT-PCR employed HTBI primers together with the Qiagen OneStep RT-PCR kit. A multiplex PCR was then performed as the second round. From the multiplex PCR reads, TCRdb called clonotypes with MiXCR, one entry per CDR3 protein. The sample records approximately 640,000 distinct CDR3 sequences, over 40% being singletons. Comment on this clonotype: Its antigen remains unidentified. A read error may produce the germline difference seen at one junction end.

Donors with ophthalmopathy: moderate-to-severe activity, CAS ≥3, NOSPECS ≥4, duration under 3 months. The PBMCs had their origin in 10 ml of fresh peripheral blood. The chain is built from TRBV11-2 and TRBJ1-3; 7 positions match TRBD1. The sequencing sample was made of peripheral blood. The TCR was taken from an adult man with Graves' ophthalmopathy. CDR3: CASSSQGVSGNAIYF. Here the CDR3 DNA reads TGTGCCAGCAGCTCTCAGGGGGTCTCTGGAAACGCCATATATTTT.